What follows describes a single T cell receptor beta chain. It lacks a known antigen. One base away there is no much larger clone; base qualities are not given. CDR1 and CDR2, looked up from the germline V gene (reference sequence), are MNHEY and SMNVEV. V was cut back by 2 bases and J by 2 bases, leaving a gap of 8 bases between them. The CDR3 sequence holds 14 residues, the cysteine and phenylalanine included. The kept DNA is CDR3 alone, 42 bases in frame from the first base. This sample stems from a study (dated by TCRdb to between 2021 and 2023). What the authors observed across the whole study: According to the authors, more investigation is needed, including longitudinal sampling and evaluation of a control group.

TCR beta chain repertoires were profiled by survey-level sequencing on the immunoSEQ platform. The authors processed their data as follows. CDR3 amino acid length spectratypes and V-J pairing frequencies were compared, and repertoire diversity was measured with the inverse Simpson index. To annotate clonotypes specific to SARS-CoV-2, CMV, influenza A and EBV, TCR beta CDR3 sequences were compared against VDJdb. TCRdb's version of the immuneACCESS table is confined to in-frame rearrangements and falls short of the full clone set. An unresolved V gene accounts for under half of the shortfall where checked; the remainder is of unknown origin. V and J calls and clone size are those listed in that table; D and trimming were worked out from the DNA. The sample contains under 65,000 clones, approximately 95% of them found a single time. Of the sample, about 10% is held by the ten largest clones. PBMCs were isolated from peripheral blood, and TCR beta sequencing was performed on genomic DNA from unsorted PBMCs.

The chain employs TRBV27 and TRBJ2-3, with the D gene not clear enough to name. This TCR was sampled from a man aged 35-49 years with rheumatoid arthritis. The sample was PBMCs. The CDR3 reads as follows: CASSLMFATDTQYF. Read as DNA, the sequence is TGTGCCAGCAGTTTAATGTTCGCCACAGATACGCAGTATTTT.